This TCR beta chain appears in the sequencing data of a study of T cells in Graves' hyperthyroidism and ophthalmopathy. This clonotype came up many times. The antigen is unknown. The length of the CDR3 is 12 residues. The V and J ends lost 8 bases and 6 bases, in that order; junction bases with no gene match: 5. RNA transcripts served as the template for amplifying TCR beta CDR3 regions. The HTBI primer set was used in a first-round RT-PCR of the TCR CDR3. TCRdb recomputed calls from the multiplex PCR reads with MiXCR, one row per CDR3 protein. The sample has about 640,000 distinct CDR3 sequences, around 20% seen once. Overall study findings and caveats: For ophthalmopathy, model prediction preceded onset by a median roughly 6.5 months. Expanded thyroid clonotypes (above 0.001) were mostly also found in blood.

This receptor was taken from a man aged 30 to 45 with Graves' ophthalmopathy. This chain connects TRBV12-3 or TRBV12-4 to TRBJ2-3, with 7 nucleotides matching TRBD2. The material sequenced was blood. The CDR3 sequence: CASGTSEDTQYF. The CDR3 bases are TGTGCCAGCGGTACTAGCGAGGATACGCAGTATTTT.